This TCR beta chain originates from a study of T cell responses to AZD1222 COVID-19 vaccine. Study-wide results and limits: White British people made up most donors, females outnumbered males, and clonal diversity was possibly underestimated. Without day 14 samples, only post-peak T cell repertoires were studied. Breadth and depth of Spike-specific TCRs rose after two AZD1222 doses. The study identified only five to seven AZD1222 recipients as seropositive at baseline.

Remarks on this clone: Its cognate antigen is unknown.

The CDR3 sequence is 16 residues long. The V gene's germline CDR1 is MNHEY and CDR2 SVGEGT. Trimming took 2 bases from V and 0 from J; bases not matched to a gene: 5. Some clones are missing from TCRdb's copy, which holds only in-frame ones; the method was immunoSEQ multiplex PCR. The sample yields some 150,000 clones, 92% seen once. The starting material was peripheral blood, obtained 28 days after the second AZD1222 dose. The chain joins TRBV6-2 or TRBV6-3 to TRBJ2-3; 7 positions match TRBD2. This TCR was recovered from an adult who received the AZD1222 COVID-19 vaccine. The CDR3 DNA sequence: TGTGCCAGCAGTTACCCCCCAGCGGGGAGCACAGATACGCAGTATTTT. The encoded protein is CASSYPPAGSTDTQYF.